This T cell receptor (beta chain) comes out of a study of long-term antiretroviral therapy in people with HIV. CDR1 is SGHAT and CDR2 is FQDESV in the germline V gene (reference sequence). The CDR3 is 15 amino acids. V was trimmed by 3 bases and J by 5 bases, leaving 16 bases between them. An immunoSEQ assay, version v3.0, was performed at survey level. TCRdb's table, derived via immunoSEQ multiplex PCR, lists solely in-frame clones and lacks some. Among 25,000 to 35,000 clones listed, approximately 84% were seen once. This receptor was taken from a man aged 50-59 years with HIV. The gene calls are TRBV11-1 and TRBJ2-5, with D unresolved. Sample: unsorted PBMCs, taken 2 years after starting antiretroviral therapy. The CDR3 DNA sequence: TGTGCCAGCAGCTTGGGAATTGGCAGGCCTGAGACCCAGTACTTC. Amino acids: CASSLGIGRPETQYF.